This T cell receptor beta chain was recorded in a study of OX40 agonist ivuxolimab in advanced cancers. About the investigation overall: Ivuxolimab, which targeted the costimulatory receptor OX40 (CD134), was an agonistic, fully human IgG2 monoclonal antibody. Intravenous ivuxolimab was administered to patients every 2 weeks at six dose levels: 0.01, 0.1, 0.3, 1.5, 3 and 10 mg/kg. Of the approximately 50 dose-escalation patients, hepatocellular carcinoma was present in around 19, melanoma in roughly 15, renal cell carcinoma in 9 and head and neck cancer in 9. The dose-escalation cohort was 82.7% male with a mean age of about 58 years, ranging from 23 to 79. Patients were allowed to have had prior anti-PD-1, anti-PD-L1 or anti-CTLA-4 therapy, and roughly 40% of the dose-escalation patients had previously received checkpoint inhibitors. Partial responses were achieved by three dose-escalation patients, of whom one had hepatocellular carcinoma and two had cutaneous melanoma. The point of sequencing TCRbeta in the periphery was to test whether ivuxolimab changed TCR sequence diversity and drove clonal T-cell expansion. The paper describes the monotherapy dose-escalation part (N = 52 patients) of the phase I trial of ivuxolimab. Here is what the overall study found, with its caveats: At doses from 0.1 to 3.0 mg/kg, clonal expansion was seen in both CD4+ and CD8+ blood T cells between baseline and week 6. Low levels of normalized T-cell clonal expansion were also shown by some nonresponding patients. In the 0.1-3.0 mg/kg groups, partial responders had among the lowest normalized peripheral clonal expansion, particularly in CD8+ T cells. Which antigens the clonally expanded peripheral T cells were specific for was not determined. After ivuxolimab, CD8+ T cells had more expanded clones than CD4+ T cells on average.

Trimming removed 5 bases from V and 1 base from J, leaving 14 bases between the germline ends. The CDR3 covers 16 residues, taking in both the cysteine and the phenylalanine. CDR3 DNA is the only sequence kept; it has 48 bases, read in frame from the first base. The germline V gene (reference sequence) sets CDR1 to MNHEY and CDR2 to SMNVEV. A note on this clone: Its antigen has not been determined. Per-base quality was not reported, and no clone a single base away is much larger than it.

Patients with autoimmune disease history or receiving systemic immunosuppression were excluded from the trial. In every dose cohort, peripheral blood was drawn for TCR sequencing at baseline, cycle 4 day 1, and cycle 7 day 1. The samples were taken from a phase I, first-in-human, multicenter, open-label dose-escalation trial of ivuxolimab. Adults with locally advanced or metastatic melanoma, renal cell, hepatocellular, or head and neck squamous cell carcinoma were enrolled in the trial. Before TCR sequencing, CD4+ T cells and CD8+ T cells were sorted from peripheral blood as separate populations. Genomic DNA was isolated from the sorted cells so that the TCRbeta CDR3 region could be sequenced. The immunoSEQ Assay was used to sequence the TCRbeta CDR3 regions. Not all clones reach the TCRdb copy of this immuneACCESS table, which keeps in-frame sequences only. Checked studies attribute under half of the gap to unresolved V genes and leave the rest unexplained. In all, the sample holds 60,000 to 80,000 clones, and just under 85% of those were seen once. The top ten clones comprise 5.5% to 7% of the sample.

The chain uses TRBV27 and TRBJ1-4; the D gene is possibly TRBD1, with 6 bases matching. Sequenced material: CD4+ or CD8+ T cells sorted from blood, taken in a trial of the OX40 agonist ivuxolimab. The sequence was collected from an adult with an advanced solid tumor such as melanoma, head and neck, liver or kidney cancer. In nucleotide form, the sequence is TGTGCCAGCAGTAAACGGACAGTTCAAACTAATGAAAAACTGTTTTTT. It codes for CASSKRTVQTNEKLFF.